The clone carrying this T cell receptor (beta chain) appeared a single time. Its ends do not fully match the called genes, so a read error is possible. Original handling: Estimates of nucleated cell counts were drawn from the amplification of reference gene primers. Sequencing was performed with immunoSEQ multiplex PCR; in TCRdb, only in-frame clones are kept and a portion is missing. That table supplies the V and J calls and clone size; D and trimming were determined from the DNA. This sample has 140,000 or so clones, with approximately 86% found just once. This entry comes from a study of blood T cell repertoires in COVID-19. Looking at the study overall: Researchers got acute and convalescent COVID-19 samples from the United States, Italy and Spain. Nucleic acid was either cDNA or gDNA, and it came from T cells, B-cell-depleted T cells, or PBMCs.

The CDR3 is 16 amino acids. Germline-derived CDR1 and CDR2 are LNHNV and YYDKDF (reference sequence). The sequence was obtained from a human donor in a cohort sampled during active COVID-19. Sequenced material: peripheral blood. The chain joins TRBV15 to TRBJ2-3; 7 bases line up with TRBD1. DNA of the CDR3: TGTGCCACCAGCGGAGACAGGGAAAGCCTTACAGATACGCAGTATTTT. Encoded protein: CATSGDRESLTDTQYF.